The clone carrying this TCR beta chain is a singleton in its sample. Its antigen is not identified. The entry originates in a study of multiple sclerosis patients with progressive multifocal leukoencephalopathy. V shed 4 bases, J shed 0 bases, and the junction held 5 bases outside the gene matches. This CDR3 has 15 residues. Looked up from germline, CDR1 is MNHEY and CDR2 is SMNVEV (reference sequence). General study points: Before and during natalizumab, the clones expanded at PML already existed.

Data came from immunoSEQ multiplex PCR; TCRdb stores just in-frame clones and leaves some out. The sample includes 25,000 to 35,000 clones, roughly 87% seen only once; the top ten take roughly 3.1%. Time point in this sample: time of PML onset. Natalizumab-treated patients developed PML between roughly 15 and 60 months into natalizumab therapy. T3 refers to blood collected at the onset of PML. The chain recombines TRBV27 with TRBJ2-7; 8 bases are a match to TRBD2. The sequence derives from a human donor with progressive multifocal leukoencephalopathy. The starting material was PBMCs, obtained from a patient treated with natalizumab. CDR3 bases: TGTGCCAGCAGTTGGCGGCTAGCGGGCTCCTACGAGCAGTACTTC. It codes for CASSWRLAGSYEQYF.